This TCR beta chain was obtained from a study of radiotherapy plus CTLA-4 blockade in lung cancer. Study as a whole: With about a third of patients having disease control, objective responses were seen in approximately 19%.

On this clone itself: Its matching antigen is unknown.

Germline assignment: CDR1 LNHNV and CDR2 YYDKDF (reference sequence). V lost 4 bases to trimming and J lost 5 bases; unmatched junction nucleotides: 13. The CDR3 length is 16 residues. Study conclusions and caveats: Clones derived from tumor TCRs expanded in blood after radiotherapy plus ipilimumab. Dynamics of early blood T cell clones, together with interferon-beta, were reportedly the best predictors of response.

The study gave focal radiation plus ipilimumab CTLA-4 blockade to patients with chemo-refractory metastatic non-small-cell lung cancer. Assay used: immunoSEQ multiplex PCR; TCRdb lists only in-frame clones, some missing. The sample yields approximately 110,000 clones, around 84% seen once. The sequence came from a human donor with non-small cell lung cancer that progressed on radiotherapy plus ipilimumab. Some clones in this sample may be carry-over from other donors' samples. Sequencing was performed on peripheral blood, taken from a patient treated with radiotherapy plus ipilimumab. The V and J genes are TRBV15 and TRBJ1-2, with 7 bases that match TRBD1. DNA of the CDR3: TGTGCCACCAGCATACCGGGACAGCGAGTTCGGTATGGCTACACCTTC. Amino acids: CATSIPGQRVRYGYTF.